The 19 T cell receptor beta chains presented below share a single source sample, sequenced in a study of T cell responses to AZD1222 COVID-19 vaccine. The table came from immunoSEQ multiplex PCR; TCRdb's copy has only in-frame clones and leaves some out. The data hold some 190,000 clones, with around 87% observed a single time. Sequenced material: peripheral blood, taken on day 0 of AZD1222 vaccination. The origin of the receptors is an adult in good health.

The V gene is TRBV5-1, the J gene TRBJ1-4; possible D gene TRBD1, 5 bases. Germline CDR1 reads SGHRS; CDR2 reads YFSETQ. The CDR3 runs to 14 residues. Trimming removed 1 base from V and 4 bases from J, with 8 bases in between. The CDR3 nucleotides read TGCGCCAGCAGCTTGTTGGGGGGTAATGAAAAACTGTTTTTT. Protein product: CASSLLGGNEKLFF.

The J gene is TRBJ2-4, the V gene TRBV21-1; the listed D gene, TRBD2, was not tested against the DNA. TRBV21-1 is reported as a pseudogene. This CDR3 spans 11 amino acids. The CDR3 sequence is CASTNRNIQYF. The CDR3 DNA reads TGTGCCAGCACCAACCGGAACATTCAGTACTTC.

The chain joins TRBV4-1 to TRBJ1-1; D possibly corresponds to TRBD1 (6 bases). There are 15 residues in the CDR3. The germline CDR1 and CDR2 sequences are MGHRA and YSYEKL. V shed 4 bases and J shed 3 bases, with 15 bases lying between them. Written as DNA, the CDR3 is TGCGCCAGCAGCCTTACGGGGGGGGCGGACACTGAAGCTTTCTTT. Amino acid sequence: CASSLTGGADTEAFF.

This chain connects TRBV28 to TRBJ2-7, with TRBD1 matching 12 bases. CDR3 length equals 16 residues. Trimming took 5 bases from V and 2 from J; bases not matched to a gene: 7. CDR1 and CDR2 from the germline V gene are MDHEN and SYDVKM. CDR3 region: CASSKLGTGGAYEQYF. In DNA form, the CDR3 reads TGTGCCAGCAGTAAACTAGGGACAGGGGGCGCCTACGAGCAGTACTTC.

The chain recombines TRBV24-1 with TRBJ2-2, with 11 bases matching TRBD2. J gave up 3 bases and V 3 bases, and 2 bases lay outside the gene matches. The CDR3 totals 16 residues. CDR1 is KGHDR and CDR2 is SFDVKD in the germline V gene. The CDR3: CATSDPTSGDTGELFF. The CDR3 DNA sequence: TGTGCCACCAGTGATCCGACTAGCGGGGACACCGGGGAGCTGTTTTTT.

The V gene is TRBV2, the J gene TRBJ1-5; no clear D gene. Trimming removed 3 bases at V and 3 bases at J, with 9 bases between. This CDR3 is 14 amino acids long. Germline values: CDR1 SNHLY, CDR2 FYNNEI. Here the CDR3 reads CASSDTVSNQPQHF. The DNA for the CDR3 is TGTGCCAGCAGTGATACGGTATCCAATCAGCCCCAGCATTTT.

The rearrangement links TRBV5-4 to TRBJ2-5; D remains unclear. The CDR3 is 14 amino acids. The germline gives CDR1 SGHNT, CDR2 YYREEE (reference sequence). Deletions cut 0 bases from V and 1 base from J, with 7 bases between. The CDR3 loop reads CASSLGHRQETQYF. CDR3 coding DNA: TGTGCCAGCAGCTTGGGACACCGCCAAGAGACCCAGTACTTC.

The genes are TRBV21-1 and TRBJ2-5; the listed D gene, TRBD1, was not tested against the DNA. TRBV21-1 is termed a pseudogene. The CDR3 consists of 16 residues. The CDR3 DNA follows: TGTGCCAGCAGCAGCTTGATTCGGACACAAGAAGAGACCCAGTACTTC. Amino acids: CASSSLIRTQEETQYF.

CDR3 DNA sequence: TGTGCCAGTAGTATTGGACTACCCCCCGCAGATACGCAGTATTTT. This codes for CASSIGLPPADTQYF. The genes are TRBV19 and TRBJ2-3; tentatively, D is TRBD2 (6 bases). V lost 3 bases and J 4 bases, leaving 14 bases between the germline ends. The germline CDR1 and CDR2 sequences are LNHDA and SQIVND (reference sequence). The CDR3 consists of 15 residues. Full variable domain (remainder filled in from reference TRBV19 and TRBJ2-3): DGGITQSPKYLFRKEGQNVTLSCEQNLNHDAMYWYRQDPGQGLRLIYYSQIVNDFQKGDIAEGYSVSREKKESFPLTVTSAQKNPTAFYLCASSIGLPPADTQYFGPGTRLTVL.

The chain has TRBV19 and TRBJ1-1; TRBD1 matches at 10 bases. The CDR3 sequence is 14 residues long. In germline, CDR1 is LNHDA, CDR2 SQIVND (reference sequence). Germline trimming cut 4 bases from V and 4 bases from J; bases unmatched to any gene: 3. The CDR3 region is CASSTGTGVTEAFF. The CDR3 DNA is TGTGCCAGTAGTACCGGGACAGGGGTCACTGAAGCTTTCTTT.

The rearrangement joins TRBV7-3 to TRBJ2-1; maybe TRBD2 (6 bases). The CDR3 has 12 amino acids. V lost 0 bases, J lost 10 bases, and 7 bases lay in between. The germline V gene has CDR1 SGHTA and CDR2 FQGTGA. The CDR3 region is CASSLTSGEQFF. The CDR3 region has the DNA TGTGCCAGCAGCTTAACTAGCGGAGAGCAGTTCTTC. Full variable domain (remainder filled in from reference TRBV7-3 and TRBJ2-1): GAGVSQTPSNKVTEKGKYVELRCDPISGHTALYWYRQSLGQGPEFLIYFQGTGAADDSGLPNDRFFAVRPEGSVSTLKIQRTERGDSAVYLCASSLTSGEQFFGPGTRLTVL.

This chain joins TRBV5-1 and TRBJ1-1; D is undetermined. Trimming cost V 0 bases and J 2 bases, with 8 bases left between them. Germline V gene lookup returns CDR1 SGHRS and CDR2 YFSETQ. The CDR3 totals 14 residues. The CDR3 nucleotides read TGCGCCAGCAGCTTGGGCACAGATAACACTGAAGCTTTCTTT. Its protein is CASSLGTDNTEAFF. Using reference TRBV5-1 and TRBJ1-1 for the parts outside the CDR3, the full variable domain is KAGVTQTPRYLIKTRGQQVTLSCSPISGHRSVSWYQQTPGQGLQFLFEYFSETQRNKGNFPGRFSGRQFSNSRSEMNVSTLELGDSALYLCASSLGTDNTEAFFGQGTRLTVV.

The chain employs TRBV7-9 and TRBJ1-6; tentative D call: TRBD1 (5 bases). The CDR3 is made up of 15 amino acids. Germline CDR1 SEHNR, CDR2 FQNEAQ (reference sequence). Between the trimmed V and J ends, which lost 2 bases and 7 bases, there was a span of 12 bases. CDR3: CASSLLSAGNSPLHF. The CDR3 DNA reads TGTGCCAGCAGCTTACTTTCGGCAGGGAATTCACCCCTCCACTTT.

The V call is TRBV9, the J call TRBJ2-5; 9 bases align to TRBD2. V lost 4 bases, J lost 5 bases, and 9 bases stayed unmatched. This CDR3 is built from 15 residues. Germline loops: CDR1 SGDLS, CDR2 YYNGEE. The CDR3 sequence is CASSSGTSWGETQYF. Here the CDR3 DNA reads TGTGCCAGCAGCTCTGGGACTAGCTGGGGGGAGACCCAGTACTTC.

This clone was picked up one time. This chain joins TRBV14 and TRBJ2-1; the match to TRBD1 covers 8 bases. Trimming cost V 4 bases and J 6 bases; bases outside gene matches: 8. From germline, CDR1 is SGHDN and CDR2 FVKESK. The CDR3 sequence is 15 residues long. This CDR3 reads CASSPRDRSVNEQFF. CDR3 in DNA: TGTGCCAGCAGCCCCCGGGACAGGAGTGTCAATGAGCAGTTCTTC.

The J gene is TRBJ1-1, the V gene TRBV13; D remains ambiguous. Germline V gene sequence: CDR1 PRHDT, CDR2 FYEKMQ (reference sequence). The CDR3 is made up of 17 amino acids. The V gene lost 1 base and the J gene lost 8 bases, with 23 bases spanning the gap. DNA for the CDR3: TGTGCCAGCAGCTTAGTTGTTGTAGTCGGAGAGAGAGGGGAAGCTTTCTTT. Encoded protein: CASSLVVVVGERGEAFF.

V gene TRBV11-2 combines with J gene TRBJ2-7; D ambiguous. The CDR3 is 12 residues long. Germline-derived CDR1 and CDR2 are SGHAT and FQNNGV. V dropped 3 bases and J dropped 6 bases, with 9 bases sitting between them. DNA of the CDR3: TGTGCCAGCAGCTTGGGAAACCTCGAGCAGTACTTC. Translated, it gives CASSLGNLEQYF.

The rearrangement uses TRBV13 and TRBJ1-6; D remains ambiguous. V was shortened by 0 bases and J by 7 bases, with 13 bases between the two germline ends. Per germline, CDR1 PRHDT and CDR2 FYEKMQ (reference sequence). The CDR3 is 16 amino acids. The chain's CDR3 is CASSLGLETENSPLHF. DNA for the CDR3: TGTGCCAGCAGCTTAGGCCTCGAGACGGAGAATTCACCCCTCCACTTT.

This chain links TRBV24-1 with TRBJ1-4; the D is unclear. V was pared by 0 bases and J by 12 bases, with 7 bases between. The CDR3 totals 12 residues. Germline values: CDR1 KGHDR, CDR2 SFDVKD. The CDR3 spells CATSDLSGELFF. The CDR3 nucleotides read TGTGCCACCAGTGATTTGAGCGGGGAACTGTTTTTT.